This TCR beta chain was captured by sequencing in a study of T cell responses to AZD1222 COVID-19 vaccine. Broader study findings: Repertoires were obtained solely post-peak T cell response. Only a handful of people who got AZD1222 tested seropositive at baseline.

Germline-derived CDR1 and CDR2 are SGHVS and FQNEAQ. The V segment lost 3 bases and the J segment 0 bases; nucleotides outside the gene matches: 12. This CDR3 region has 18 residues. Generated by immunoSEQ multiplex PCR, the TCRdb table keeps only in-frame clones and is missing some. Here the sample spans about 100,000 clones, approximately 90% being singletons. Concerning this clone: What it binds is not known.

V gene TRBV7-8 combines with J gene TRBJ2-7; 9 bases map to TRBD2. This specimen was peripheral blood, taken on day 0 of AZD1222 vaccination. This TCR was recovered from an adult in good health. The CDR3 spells CASSFYGLARYTSYEQYF. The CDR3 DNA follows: TGTGCCAGCAGCTTTTACGGACTAGCGCGATATACCTCCTACGAGCAGTACTTC.